In this sample, the clone carrying this T cell receptor (beta chain) turned up many times. This sample was taken from a study of early T cells in non-severe SARS-CoV-2 infection. Study-wide context: Sequencing was performed on bulk RNA from unsorted whole blood, leaving chains unpaired.

This CDR3 is built from 15 residues. Trimming took 1 base from V and 5 from J, leaving 12 bases between them. MiXCR was run by TCRdb on the 5' RACE reads, yielding one entry per CDR3 protein. Of approximately 65,000 distinct CDR3 sequences in the sample, roughly 13% are singletons; the top ten hold over 12%. The sample consisted of whole blood. The gene calls are TRBV12-3 or TRBV12-4 and TRBJ2-1, with D perhaps matching TRBD2 (5 bases). The sequence derives from an adult who was a healthcare worker with PCR-confirmed SARS-CoV-2 infection or an uninfected control (not recorded which). In DNA, the CDR3 is TGTGCCAGCAGTTTAGAGATTAGCGAGGACAATGAGCAGTTCTTC. This gives the protein CASSLEISEDNEQFF.